The next 2 T cell receptor beta chains were all read from a single sample in a study of tumor-infiltrating lymphocytes in oesophageal squamous cell carcinoma. TCRdb reprocessed the PCR reads via MiXCR and lists one record per CDR3 protein. The sample lists 20,000 to 25,000 distinct CDR3 sequences, 36% occurring once. Sequenced sample: esophageal tumor tissue. The origin of the receptors is a male donor with esophageal squamous cell carcinoma.

The chain is built from TRBV6-8 and TRBJ2-5, with TRBD2 as a possible D gene (5 bases). V lost 5 bases and J 10 bases, leaving 17 bases between the germline ends. The germline gives CDR1 MNHGY, CDR2 SAAAGT. The CDR3 sequence is 13 residues long. CDR3 sequence: CASSDGIILGQYF. The CDR3 DNA follows: TGTGCCAGCAGTGACGGGATCATTTTGGGCCAGTACTTC.

This clonotype appeared many times. The chain recombines TRBV27 with TRBJ1-1, with D unclear. CDR3 length equals 15 residues. Per the germline V gene, CDR1 is MNHEY and CDR2 is SMNVEV (reference sequence). V was pared by 4 bases and J by 0 bases, with 12 bases between. The CDR3 region has the DNA TGTGCCAGCAGTTCCCAACGGACGATGAACACTGAAGCTTTCTTT. Translating it yields CASSSQRTMNTEAFF.